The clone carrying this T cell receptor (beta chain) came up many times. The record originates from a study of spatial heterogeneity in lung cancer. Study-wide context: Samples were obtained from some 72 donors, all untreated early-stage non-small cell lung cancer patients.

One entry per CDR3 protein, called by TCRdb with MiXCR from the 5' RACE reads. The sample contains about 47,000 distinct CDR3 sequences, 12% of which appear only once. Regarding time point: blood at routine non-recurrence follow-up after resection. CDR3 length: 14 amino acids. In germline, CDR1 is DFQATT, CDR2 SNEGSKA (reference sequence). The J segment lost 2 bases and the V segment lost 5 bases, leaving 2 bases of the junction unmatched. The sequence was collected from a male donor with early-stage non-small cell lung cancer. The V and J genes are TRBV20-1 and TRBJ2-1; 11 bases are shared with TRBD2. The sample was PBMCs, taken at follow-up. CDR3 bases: TGCAGTGCTTTAGCGGGAGGGACCTACAATGAGCAGTTCTTC. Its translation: CSALAGGTYNEQFF.